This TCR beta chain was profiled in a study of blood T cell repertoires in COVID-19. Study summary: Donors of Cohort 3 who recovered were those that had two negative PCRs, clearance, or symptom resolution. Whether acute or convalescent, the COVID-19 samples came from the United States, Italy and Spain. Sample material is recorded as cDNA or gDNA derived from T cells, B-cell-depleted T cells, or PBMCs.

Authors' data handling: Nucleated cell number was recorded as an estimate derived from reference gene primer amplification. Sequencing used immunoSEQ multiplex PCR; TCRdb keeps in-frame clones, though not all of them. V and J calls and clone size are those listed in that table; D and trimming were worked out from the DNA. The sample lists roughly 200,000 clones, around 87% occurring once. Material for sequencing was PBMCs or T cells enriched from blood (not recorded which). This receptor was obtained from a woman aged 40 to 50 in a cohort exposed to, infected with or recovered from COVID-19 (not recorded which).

CDR3 bases: TGTGCCAGCAGCCTTAACAGGGGCAGGGACACTGAAGCTTTCTTT. Amino acid sequence: CASSLNRGRDTEAFF. The genes are TRBV7-9 and TRBJ1-1, with 7 bases identical to TRBD1. This CDR3 has 15 residues. Germline V gives CDR1 SEHNR, CDR2 FQNEAQ (reference sequence). J lost 3 bases, V lost 5 bases, and 9 bases had no gene match.